The following is a TCR beta chain sequence with its context. Its specificity is not known. The assay was immunoSEQ multiplex PCR, and TCRdb's table has in-frame clones only and misses some. The sample consists of 2.3 million or so clones, 93% of them appearing once. Germline V lookup: CDR1 SGHTS, CDR2 YDEGEE. V was trimmed by 0 bases and J by 5 bases, leaving 15 bases between them. There are 15 residues in the CDR3. This specimen belongs to a study of shared clonotypes between healthy human individuals. Study-wide context: The study used three CD4 naive, three CD4 memory, two CD8 naive and one CD8 memory plate per donor.

Study conclusions and caveats: Memory subsets had estimated richness that was generally smaller than that of naive subsets. Donor clonotype sharing was expected to depend on sequencing depth. Enrolling few donors narrowed the genetic and exposure-history diversity that was represented.

This clonotype was obtained from a man younger than 35 in good health. Some clones in this sample may be carry-over from other donors' samples. The rearrangement links TRBV5-8 to TRBJ2-7; tentatively, D is TRBD2 (5 bases). The specimen sequenced was naive CD4+ T cells from PBMCs. Subset noted: CD45RA+ positively selected. CDR3 coding DNA: TGTGCCAGCAGCTTGGGGGAGCCCCGGGGAGACGAGCAGTACTTC. It specifies CASSLGEPRGDEQYF.